These 21 T cell receptor beta chains share one sample of origin, sequenced in a study of CD8+CD57+ T cells in acquired aplastic anemia. The study profiled TCR beta VDJ and CDR3 using genomic DNA as template. TCRdb independently ran MiXCR on the reads; one entry per CDR3 protein. The sample yields a few hundred thousand distinct CDR3 sequences, approximately 60% seen once. The sequenced sample was sorted CD4+, CD8+, or CD8+CD57+ T cells (not recorded which) from PBMCs. The receptor set was obtained from a human donor in good health.

This clonotype was seen repeatedly, ten times or more. CDR3 nucleotide sequence: TGTGCCACCAGTGGCGCCGGAGAATTCCACACCGGGGAGCTGTTTTTT. Encoded protein: CATSGAGEFHTGELFF. The rearrangement uses TRBV24-1 and TRBJ2-2; D uncertain. This CDR3 has 16 amino acids. Germline CDR1 reads KGHDR; CDR2 reads SFDVKD. V lost 5 bases and J 3 bases, leaving 15 bases between the germline ends.

Only a few counts were recorded for this clonotype. This chain joins TRBV20-1 and TRBJ1-2, with D uncertain. The CDR3 totals 14 residues. Germline V gives CDR1 DFQATT, CDR2 SNEGSKA (reference sequence). V gave up 7 bases and J gave up 0 bases, with 15 bases separating them. The CDR3 region is CSVPVASTNYGYTF. In DNA, the CDR3 is TGCAGTGTCCCCGTCGCGTCAACTAACTATGGCTACACCTTC.

CDR3 in amino acids: CDIGPGGDKTQYF. Here the CDR3 DNA reads TGTGACATCGGCCCAGGGGGCGATAAGACCCAGTACTTC. The chain couples TRBV7-7 to TRBJ2-5; TRBD1 aligns across 8 bases. Germline loops: CDR1 SSHAT, CDR2 FNYEAQ (reference sequence). The CDR3 runs to 13 residues. Full variable domain (remainder filled in from reference TRBV7-7 and TRBJ2-5): GAGVSQSPRYKVTKRGQDVTLRCDPISSHATLYWYQQALGQGPEFLTYFNYEAQPDKSGLPSDRFSAERPEGSISTLTIQRTEQRDSAMYRCDIGPGGDKTQYFGPGTRLLVL.

This clonotype turned up a few times. The chain is built from TRBV10-3 and TRBJ1-1; D may be TRBD1 (5 bases). V gave up 4 bases and J gave up 3 bases, with 18 bases separating them. Germline V lookup: CDR1 ENHRY, CDR2 SYGVKD. This CDR3 comprises 16 residues. As DNA, the CDR3 is TGTGCCATCAGTGGAAGGGACGGAGCCGGGGACACTGAAGCTTTCTTT. Protein product: CAISGRDGAGDTEAFF.

The CDR3 spells CASSLFDTQYF. The CDR3, as DNA: TGTGCCAGCAGCTTATTCGATACGCAGTATTTT. V usage is TRBV7-9 and J usage is TRBJ2-3; D is unresolved. The CDR3 covers 11 residues. Germline CDR1 reads SEHNR; CDR2 reads FQNEAQ (reference sequence). With 2 bases removed from V and 6 bases from J, the gap between germline ends came to 3 bases.

This rearrangement joins TRBV2 to TRBJ2-1; 10 bases are a match to TRBD2. With V trimmed by 2 bases and J by 7 bases, 8 bases remained unmatched. Germline CDR1 and CDR2: SNHLY and FYNNEI. CDR3 size: 16 residues. CDR3 residues: CASSELAGLASNEQFF. The CDR3 bases are TGTGCCAGCAGTGAATTAGCGGGACTAGCGAGTAATGAGCAGTTCTTC.

The chain links TRBV7-6 to TRBJ2-1; weak D call: TRBD2 (5 bases). Germline V gene lookup returns CDR1 SGHVS and CDR2 FNYEAQ. Trimming took off 4 bases at V and 6 bases at J, with 13 bases between the two ends. The length of the CDR3 is 14 residues. For the CDR3, the DNA is TGTGCCAGCAGCTCCCAACGTCGGGGCAATGAGCAGTTCTTC. Protein sequence: CASSSQRRGNEQFF.

The CDR3 nucleotides are TGTGCCAGCAGCCGGGGACAGGGAGGAAACACCATATATTTT. Its translation is CASSRGQGGNTIYF. The rearrangement links TRBV2 to TRBJ1-3; 9 nucleotides match TRBD1. Germline V gene data show CDR1 as SNHLY and CDR2 as FYNNEI. The CDR3 contains 14 residues. The V segment lost 6 bases and the J segment 4 bases; nucleotides outside the gene matches: 4.

The chain couples TRBV7-9 to TRBJ2-7; TRBD1 agrees at 8 bases. The germline V gene encodes CDR1 SEHNR and CDR2 FQNEAQ (reference sequence). The CDR3 loop spans 13 amino acids. V lost 2 bases to trimming and J lost 5 bases; unmatched junction nucleotides: 2. CDR3 residues: CASSLQTGDEQYF. The CDR3 nucleotides are TGTGCCAGCAGCTTACAGACAGGGGACGAGCAGTACTTC.

As to this clonotype: A single base separates this from a much larger clone, so it may be a read error. The DNA of the CDR3 is TGTGCCAGCAGTCAGAGCGGCTACTACAATGAGCAGTTCTTC. Translating gives CASSQSGYYNEQFF. The rearrangement uses TRBV25-1 and TRBJ2-1; D possibly corresponds to TRBD2 (5 bases). Per the germline V gene, CDR1 is MGHDK and CDR2 is SYGVNS. The length of the CDR3 is 14 residues. Deletions cut 5 bases from V and 3 bases from J, with 11 bases between. Supplemented by reference TRBV25-1 and TRBJ2-1, the full variable domain reads EADIYQTPRYLVIGTGKKITLECSQTMGHDKMYWYQQDPGMELHLIHYSYGVNSTEKGDLSSESTVSRIRTEHFPLTLESARPSHTSQYLCASSQSGYYNEQFFGPGTRLTVL.

This clonotype was observed a single time. Written as DNA, the CDR3 is TGTGCCAGCAGTGAAGCCATTCAGCCCCAGCATTTT. Translated, it gives CASSEAIQPQHF. The V call is TRBV2, the J call TRBJ1-5; D is unclear. The CDR3 is 12 amino acids. CDR1 SNHLY and CDR2 FYNNEI come from the germline V gene. The V gene lost 0 bases and the J gene lost 6 bases, with 3 bases spanning the gap.

Note on this clonotype: A junction end diverges from the germline sequence, so it may reflect a read error. The chain couples TRBV5-1 to TRBJ1-1, with D unclear. Germline assignment: CDR1 SGHRS and CDR2 YFSETQ. The CDR3 runs to 14 residues. The CDR3: CTSSLASGNTEAFF. In nucleotides, the CDR3 is TGCACCAGCAGCTTGGCCTCAGGGAACACTGAAGCTTTCTTT.

A note on this clonotype: A read error may be the cause here, since a much bigger clone is one base away. The missing conserved phenylalanine or tryptophan at the end of this CDR3 makes a read error likely. The chain couples TRBV6-1 to TRBJ2-5; TRBD1 matches at 8 bases. Per the germline V gene, CDR1 is MNHNS and CDR2 is SASEGT. The CDR3 contains 15 residues. With 5 bases clipped from V and 4 bases from J, the junction kept 9 bases outside the gene matches. The CDR3 DNA follows: TGTGCCAGCAGTTTCCCCGGACAGGGTGGAGAGACCCAGTACCTC. It encodes CASSFPGQGGETQYL.

V and J are TRBV7-3 and TRBJ1-4, with D perhaps matching TRBD1 (5 bases). V dropped 2 bases and J dropped 3 bases, with 10 bases sitting between them. The V gene's germline CDR1 is SGHTA and CDR2 FQGTGA. CDR3 length: 15 residues. The CDR3 spells CASSLSAGPNEKLFF. The DNA for the CDR3 is TGTGCCAGCAGCTTATCGGCAGGGCCTAATGAAAAACTGTTTTTT.

V and J are TRBV20-1 and TRBJ2-7; 13 nucleotides align to TRBD2. The ends lost 1 base at V and 9 bases at J; junction bases unmatched: 9. The germline V gene has CDR1 DFQATT and CDR2 SNEGSKA (reference sequence). The CDR3 spans 15 residues. The CDR3 coding sequence is TGCAGTGCTAGAGGCGGACTAGCGGGAGCCCATCGGCAGTACTTC. This translates into CSARGGLAGAHRQYF.

The genes are TRBV29-1 and TRBJ2-7; D ambiguous. Per germline, CDR1 SQVTM and CDR2 ANQGSEA. V was trimmed by 7 bases and J by 4 bases, leaving 11 bases between them. This CDR3 contains 11 residues. The CDR3 DNA is TGCAGCGCACGGTCAGCTTACGAGCAGTACTTC. Translation gives CSARSAYEQYF.

The V call is TRBV7-8, the J call TRBJ1-1; perhaps TRBD1 as D (5 bases). This CDR3 has 14 amino acids. V dropped 1 base and J dropped 1 base, with 7 bases sitting between them. Per the germline V gene, CDR1 is SGHVS and CDR2 is FQNEAQ. The CDR3 sequence is CASSLVGANTEAFF. CDR3 DNA sequence: TGTGCCAGCAGCTTAGTCGGGGCGAACACTGAAGCTTTCTTT.

About this clonotype: Sequence at one end of the junction differs from germline and may be a read error. The chain combines TRBV19 with TRBJ1-1; weak D call: TRBD1 (6 bases). The CDR3 has 14 residues. Germline assignment: CDR1 LNHDA and CDR2 SQIVND (reference sequence). The CDR3 bases are TGTGCCAGTAGTATGGGCCAGGGGTACACTGAAGCTTTCTTC. Residues: CASSMGQGYTEAFF.

The genes are TRBV19 and TRBJ1-5; D is uncertain. The CDR3 is made up of 12 amino acids. Trimming pared 4 bases from V and 5 bases from J, leaving 6 bases between. Germline CDR1 LNHDA, CDR2 SQIVND (reference sequence). CDR3 nucleotides: TGTGCCAGTAGTACCCCCCATCAGCCCCAGCATTTT. Translation: CASSTPHQPQHF.

In this sample, this clonotype turned up a few times. The chain links TRBV11-3 to TRBJ2-5; TRBD2 might be the D (6 bases). The J call may be in error: the DNA end matches TRBJ2-7 better. CDR1 and CDR2 (germline): SGHNT, YENEEA. This CDR3 spans 14 amino acids. CDR3 nucleotides: TGTGCCAGCAGCTTATCTAGCGTACCCTACGAGCAGTACTTC. It translates to CASSLSSVPYEQYF.

This chain links TRBV29-1 with TRBJ2-7, with D tentatively TRBD2 (5 bases). V lost 7 bases and J 3 bases, leaving 16 bases between the germline ends. The V gene's germline CDR1 is SQVTM and CDR2 ANQGSEA. The CDR3 runs to 13 residues. CDR3 nucleotide sequence: TGCAGCGCTGCCGGGGTCGGTTACTACGAGCAGTACGTC. It encodes CSAAGVGYYEQYV.